The rows below give T cell receptor beta chains drawn from one sample of a study of cytomegalovirus exposure and HLA in healthy donors. Data came from immunoSEQ multiplex PCR; TCRdb stores just in-frame clones and leaves some out. The sample consists of 110,000 to 150,000 clones, about 85% of them appearing once. The sample comprised PBMCs. The receptors were gathered from a female donor in good health and CMV-seronegative. The CDR3 runs from the conserved cysteine through the conserved F or W.

>TRBJ2-5|TRBV27
CASSYGDQETQYF
>TRBJ2-5|TRBV7-9
CASSLRAGGETQYF
>TRBJ2-7|TRBV7-8
CASQASPQGDYEQYF
>TRBJ1-1|TRBV7-2
CASSPRTGWDTEAFF
>TRBJ2-1|TRBV7-7
CASSPRYGGLFF
>TRBJ1-2|TRBV11-2
CASSLGGGYGYTF
>TRBJ2-5|TRBV6-5
CASSYKDRGRQETQYF
>TRBJ1-2|TRBV30
CAWSPGYFYGYTF
>TRBJ2-3|TRBV13
CASSSYREQKQYF
>TRBJ1-6|TRBV28
CASSLGQNHSPLHF
>TRBJ1-1|TRBV18
CASSRRDWGTEAFF
>TRBJ1-1|TRBV15
CATRSTDEAFF
>TRBJ1-2|TRBV7-2
CASSLAAAYGYTF
>TRBJ1-1|TRBV10-3
CAISDGQGRGNTEAFF
>TRBJ1-2|TRBV12-5
CASGLVGLYGYTF
>TRBJ2-3|TRBV4-3
CASSQMYRGDTQYF